Sequencing of this T cell receptor beta chain was carried out in a study of cytomegalovirus exposure and HLA in healthy donors. Broader study findings: Among the most significant clusters, several appeared linked to common viral pathogens in a later analysis. One later analysis reportedly identified an Asian-associated ancestry cluster that showed fewer N-insertions than the roughly 670-donor mean. CMV serostatus was the sole immune exposure data available. It was taken for granted in presence/absence analyses that sequencing depth across donors was roughly uniform.

The CDR3 spans 17 residues. The ends lost 0 bases at V and 4 bases at J; junction bases unmatched: 10. Germline CDR1 LGHNA, CDR2 YSLEER. This clone was seen only a few times. What it recognizes is unknown. The PCR made use of 60 Vbeta and 13 Jbeta primers. This table comes from immunoSEQ multiplex PCR, and its TCRdb copy is limited to in-frame clones, with some not included. The profile covers approximately 160,000 clones, with approximately 71% appearing a single time and approximately 1.5% taken by the ten largest. Specimen: PBMCs. The TCR comes from a man aged 50 to 59 in good health and CMV-seronegative. The rearrangement joins TRBV4-3 to TRBJ1-1; TRBD1 matches at 8 bases. CDR3 nucleotide sequence: TGCGCCAGCAGCCAAGACTGGGCAGGGGGCCGAAGCACTGAAGCTTTCTTT. This translates into CASSQDWAGGRSTEAFF.